Each of the 22 T cell receptor beta chains below was sequenced from the same sample in a study of shared clonotypes between healthy human individuals. CD8 cells classed as naive were CD45RO-negative and positively selected for CCR7, excluding terminally differentiated effector memory CD45RA+ cells. Using immunoSEQ multiplex PCR, the repertoire was profiled, and TCRdb retains in-frame clones only, with some absent. The profile shows about 2.1 million clones, around 93% of them singletons. The sequencing sample was made of naive CD8+ T cells from PBMCs. The receptors were sampled from a man aged 18 to 30 in good health. Some clones in this sample may be carry-over from other donors' samples.

The J gene is TRBJ2-1, the V gene TRBV6-5; 11 nucleotides agree with TRBD2. V dropped 5 bases and J dropped 15; count of bases not matched to a gene: 12. Germline-derived CDR1 and CDR2 are MNHEY and SVGAGI. The CDR3 totals 14 residues. CDR3 protein: CASSGPPGLAEGFF. Written as DNA, the CDR3 is TGTGCCAGCAGTGGTCCGCCGGGACTAGCGGAGGGGTTCTTC.

The chain links TRBV27 to TRBJ2-2; D not certain. The CDR3 is 13 amino acids. The germline V gene encodes CDR1 MNHEY and CDR2 SMNVEV (reference sequence). Trimming stripped 5 bases from V and 6 bases from J, with 10 bases between. The CDR3: CASSDGYSGELFF. The CDR3 coding sequence is TGTGCCAGCAGTGACGGGTACTCCGGGGAGCTGTTTTTT.

As for this clone: The sample has other DNA sequences that encode this CDR3 too. In nucleotides, the CDR3 is TGCAGCGTAAGACTAGCGGGAGAGCAGTTCTTC. Translating gives CSVRLAGEQFF. V is TRBV29-1 and J is TRBJ2-1; TRBD2 matches at 11 bases. CDR3 size: 11 residues. Germline V lookup: CDR1 SQVTM, CDR2 ANQGSEA. J lost 10 bases, V lost 6 bases, and 2 bases had no gene match.

The chain combines TRBV5-1 with TRBJ2-7; no clear D. The CDR3 is made up of 15 amino acids. Trimming shortened V by 4 bases and J by 3 bases, and 17 bases separated the two germline ends. CDR1 and CDR2 from the germline V gene are SGHRS and YFSETQ. CDR3 coding DNA: TGCGCCAGCAGCCCCACCGTCAGGAATAACTACGAGCAGTACTTC. The encoded protein is CASSPTVRNNYEQYF.

This rearrangement joins TRBV27 to TRBJ1-1; tentatively, D is TRBD1 (5 bases). The CDR3 spans 15 residues. V lost 3 bases to trimming and J lost 1 base, with 12 bases between them. Germline-derived CDR1 and CDR2 are MNHEY and SMNVEV (reference sequence). CDR3 coding DNA: TGTGCCAGCAGTTTGGGGCAGTTGGGGAACACTGAAGCTTTCTTT. This gives the protein CASSLGQLGNTEAFF.

The DNA of the CDR3 is TGTGCCATCAGTGTTACAGGGGGCTCGGGAAATGAGCAGTTCTTC. Translating gives CAISVTGGSGNEQFF. The gene calls are TRBV10-3 and TRBJ2-1; 9 bases are shared with TRBD1. The J segment lost 7 bases and the V segment lost 4 bases, leaving 8 bases of the junction unmatched. The CDR3 has 15 amino acids. Germline V CDR1 and CDR2: ENHRY, SYGVKD.

This sequence joins TRBV28 and TRBJ2-7; possible D gene TRBD1, 5 bases. The CDR3 is made up of 13 amino acids. V dropped 4 bases and J dropped 4 bases, with 11 bases sitting between them. The V gene's germline CDR1 is MDHEN and CDR2 SYDVKM. CDR3 DNA: TGTGCCAGCAGTTCTGCCAGGGCTTACGAGCAGTACTTC. Translation: CASSSARAYEQYF.

CDR3 loop: CATSISVRNEQFF. The CDR3 nucleotides are TGTGCCACCAGCATCTCGGTCAGGAATGAGCAGTTCTTC. This chain connects TRBV15 to TRBJ2-1; D call uncertain. The CDR3 totals 13 residues. CDR1 is LNHNV and CDR2 is YYDKDF in the germline V gene (reference sequence). V lost 4 bases and J lost 7, with 11 bases in between.

V usage is TRBV7-3 and J usage is TRBJ2-7; 7 bases line up with TRBD2. The CDR3 covers 14 residues. The germline V gene encodes CDR1 SGHTA and CDR2 FQGTGA. J lost 2 bases, V lost 4 bases, and 5 bases had no gene match. CDR3 nucleotide sequence: TGTGCCAGCAGCTACTCGGGAGGAGCCTACGAGCAGTACTTC. It is translated as CASSYSGGAYEQYF.

The CDR3 loop reads CSARGWNEQFF. As DNA, the CDR3 is TGCAGCGCCCGGGGGTGGAATGAGCAGTTCTTC. The genes are TRBV29-1 and TRBJ2-1; a weak D match, TRBD2 (6 bases). Trimming took off 7 bases at V and 7 bases at J, with 11 bases between the two ends. The CDR3 length is 11 residues. In germline, CDR1 is SQVTM, CDR2 ANQGSEA.

This clone was detected once. V is TRBV11-2 and J is TRBJ1-4; D unresolved. Trimming removed 6 bases at V and 0 bases at J, with 8 bases between. The length of the CDR3 is 14 residues. Germline values: CDR1 SGHAT, CDR2 FQNNGV. CDR3 sequence (DNA): TGTGCCAGCAGTTCAGGATCAACTAATGAAAAACTGTTTTTT. Encoded protein: CASSSGSTNEKLFF.

The chain recombines TRBV19 with TRBJ1-4; the match to TRBD1 covers 7 bases. V was clipped by 11 bases and J by 0 bases; unmatched bases: 9. Germline V gene lookup returns CDR1 LNHDA and CDR2 SQIVND (reference sequence). The CDR3 is 15 amino acids. In nucleotides, the CDR3 is TGTGCCTCCCAGGGGGGGGACGCAACTAATGAAAAACTGTTTTTT. It specifies CASQGGDATNEKLFF.

In DNA form, the CDR3 reads TGCGCCAGCAGTGACCGGCTTCCAAGGGGGGAGCTGTTTTTT. Its translation is CASSDRLPRGELFF. The rearrangement joins TRBV10-2 to TRBJ2-2; D unresolved. V gave up 3 bases and J gave up 8 bases, with 13 bases separating them. Germline V CDR1 and CDR2: WSHSY, SAAADI. CDR3 length equals 14 residues.

The chain uses TRBV6-5 and TRBJ2-5; 8 bases agree with TRBD1. The better agreement between TRBJ2-7 and the DNA end casts doubt on the J call. The germline gives CDR1 MNHEY, CDR2 SVGAGI. The CDR3 sequence is 13 residues long. CDR3 nucleotide sequence: TGTGCCAGCAGCTACACAGGGGGGTACGAGCAGTACTTC. This sequence encodes CASSYTGGYEQYF.

As for this clone: This specimen includes other DNA sequences encoding the same CDR3. The chain is built from TRBV7-9 and TRBJ1-4; D ambiguous. The CDR3 is 14 amino acids. Germline V gene data show CDR1 as SEHNR and CDR2 as FQNEAQ (reference sequence). Trimming removed 5 bases from V and 0 bases from J, with 7 bases in between. Here the CDR3 DNA reads TGTGCCAGCAGCCCGCCCGCAACTAATGAAAAACTGTTTTTT. Protein sequence: CASSPPATNEKLFF.

This chain connects TRBV27 to TRBJ2-1; 11 bases are a match to TRBD2. V lost 5 bases and J lost 0; bases outside the gene matches: 9. Germline CDR1 and CDR2: MNHEY and SMNVEV (reference sequence). The CDR3 covers 18 residues. CDR3 protein: CASSPGTSGKFSYNEQFF. DNA for the CDR3: TGTGCCAGCAGTCCCGGGACTAGCGGAAAATTCTCCTACAATGAGCAGTTCTTC.

The rearrangement uses TRBV7-8 and TRBJ2-7; TRBD1 agrees at 9 bases. V shed 5 bases and J 3 bases; nucleotides not matched to a gene: 11. Germline values: CDR1 SGHVS, CDR2 FQNEAQ. This CDR3 contains 16 residues. The CDR3 reads CASSPRRDRVLYEQYF. CDR3 nucleotides: TGTGCCAGCAGCCCACGCCGGGACAGGGTACTCTACGAGCAGTACTTC.

This chain links TRBV27 with TRBJ1-5; D is unresolved. The CDR3 covers 17 residues. Deletions cut 5 bases from V and 0 bases from J, with 17 bases between. Germline V CDR1 and CDR2: MNHEY, SMNVEV (reference sequence). The CDR3 sequence: CASSPYRTVDSNQPQHF. Written as DNA, the CDR3 is TGTGCCAGCAGTCCGTACCGGACGGTCGATAGCAATCAGCCCCAGCATTTT.

The chain employs TRBV7-6 and TRBJ2-5; 8 bases fit TRBD1. The J call may be incorrect, as the DNA end agrees better with TRBJ2-7. The CDR3 runs 15 residues. CDR1 is SGHVS, CDR2 FNYEAQ, per germline. The CDR3 spells CASSLGRIGQGEQYF. DNA of the CDR3: TGTGCCAGCAGCTTAGGTAGGATCGGACAGGGCGAGCAGTACTTC.

This clone came up once. J is TRBJ2-1 and V is TRBV6-5; 8 bases align to TRBD1. V was clipped by 7 bases and J by 10 bases; unmatched bases: 9. The germline gives CDR1 MNHEY, CDR2 SVGAGI. The CDR3 sequence is 13 residues long. CDR3 region: CASIDLRDREQFF. In DNA, the CDR3 is TGTGCCAGCATCGACCTGCGGGACAGGGAGCAGTTCTTC.

The chain links TRBV7-9 to TRBJ2-6; D is perhaps TRBD1 (5 bases). The CDR3 sequence is 19 residues long. Germline loops: CDR1 SEHNR, CDR2 FQNEAQ (reference sequence). V lost 5 bases, J lost 4 bases, and 24 bases lay in between. The CDR3 DNA reads TGTGCCAGCAGCCCACCCGGGTATGGGGCCTCTCTGGGGGCCAACGTCCTGACTTTC. It encodes CASSPPGYGASLGANVLTF.

This rearrangement joins TRBV7-3 to TRBJ2-7, with TRBD1 matching 8 bases. Germline lookup yields CDR1 SGHTA and CDR2 FQGTGA. Trimming removed 5 bases from V and 4 bases from J; junction bases left unmatched: 10. The CDR3 is 15 amino acids. The CDR3 spells CASSAGGTGLYEQYF. Written as DNA, the CDR3 is TGTGCCAGCAGCGCCGGCGGGACAGGCCTTTACGAGCAGTACTTC.